This T cell receptor (beta chain) was identified during a study of neoadjuvant anti-PD-1 for oral cavity cancer. This sample's time point: after neoadjuvant nivolumab, at surgical resection. TCRdb's copy holds only in-frame clones and misses some; the assay was immunoSEQ multiplex PCR. Here the sample spans 13,000 or so clones, 60% to 80% being singletons. Per germline, CDR1 MNHNS and CDR2 SASEGT. The CDR3 is made up of 18 amino acids. Trimming stripped 2 bases from V and 0 bases from J, with 17 bases between. Material: PBMCs, obtained after nivolumab (anti-PD-1) treatment. The V gene is TRBV6-1, the J gene TRBJ2-1; D perhaps matches TRBD1 (5 bases). The origin of this receptor is a person between 35 and 79 years old with oral cavity squamous cell carcinoma. The CDR3 is CASSENGALVFSYNEQFF. Here the CDR3 DNA reads TGTGCCAGCAGTGAAAATGGGGCGTTGGTCTTCTCCTACAATGAGCAGTTCTTC.